Following are 21 T cell receptor beta chains from one sample sequenced in a study of CD8 T cells in Susac syndrome. Sorting of TEMRA cells relied on CD27 and CD45RA staining. Random hexamers were used to reverse transcribe the RNA input (about 0.5 to 1 ug). TCRdb redid the calling of the immunoSEQ multiplex PCR reads with MiXCR, one entry per CDR3 protein. The data contain 1,500 to 2,000 distinct CDR3 sequences, roughly 64% of them singletons. The sequencing input was CD8+ TEMRA cells from PBMCs. Subset defined: FACS-sorted terminally differentiated effector memory CD8+ T cells re-expressing CD45RA (CD8+ TEMRA). The receptors were sampled from a human donor with Susac syndrome.

The V and J genes are TRBV27 and TRBJ2-3, with TRBD2 identical over 7 bases. Germline assignment: CDR1 MNHEY and CDR2 SMNVEV (reference sequence). V lost 7 bases and J lost 6; bases outside the gene matches: 16. This CDR3 has 16 residues. Here the CDR3 reads CASTLSPGLSHDTQYF. The CDR3 DNA is TGTGCCAGCACCCTGTCTCCGGGACTATCGCATGATACGCAGTATTTT.

Note on this clonotype: A much larger clone sits a single nucleotide away, making a read error possible. The chain employs TRBV7-9 and TRBJ1-5, with 10 bases fitting TRBD1. This CDR3 has 15 residues. Germline V gives CDR1 SEHNR, CDR2 FQNEAQ (reference sequence). Trimming at V came to 4 bases and at J to 7 bases, leaving 7 bases not matched to a gene. In DNA, the CDR3 is TGTGCCAGCAGCTCCGGGACAGGGGAATTACAGCCCCAGCATTTT. It is translated as CASSSGTGELQPQHF.

This clonotype has only one observation. The CDR3 region is CASSSPWVSGNEKLFF. The CDR3 DNA sequence: TGTGCCAGCAGCTCACCGTGGGTCAGCGGAAATGAAAAACTGTTTTTT. The V call is TRBV3-1, the J call TRBJ1-4; D is uncertain. The CDR3 sequence is 16 residues long. Trimming shortened V by 5 bases and J by 5 bases, and 18 bases separated the two germline ends. Per the germline V gene, CDR1 is LGHDT and CDR2 is YNNKEL (reference sequence).

Remarks on this clonotype: This is likely a read error, given that the CDR3 carries no conserved phenylalanine or tryptophan at its end. V usage is TRBV5-1 and J usage is TRBJ2-7; 7 nucleotides line up with TRBD2. This CDR3 spans 14 amino acids. Germline values: CDR1 SGHRS, CDR2 YFSETQ. CDR3 in DNA: TGCGCCAGCGGCTTGACTAGCTCCCCCTACGAGCAGTACTCC. This sequence encodes CASGLTSSPYEQYS.

This chain joins TRBV7-9 and TRBJ1-6; 8 nucleotides align to TRBD1. V gave up 4 bases and J gave up 8 bases; unmatched junction bases: 13. The CDR3 contains 17 residues. The germline gives CDR1 SEHNR, CDR2 FQNEAQ (reference sequence). The chain's CDR3 is CASSSHDVQGAHSPLHF. CDR3 coding DNA: TGTGCCAGCAGCTCCCACGACGTCCAGGGGGCGCATTCACCCCTCCACTTT.

The chain uses TRBV29-1 and TRBJ2-1; unclear D gene. Germline lookup yields CDR1 SQVTM and CDR2 ANQGSEA. V lost 0 bases and J lost 7, with 19 bases in between. CDR3 length equals 16 residues. The CDR3 protein is CSVEDLPASRKNEQFF. CDR3 sequence (DNA): TGCAGCGTTGAAGATCTTCCGGCTAGTAGGAAAAATGAGCAGTTCTTC.

The chain combines TRBV3-1 with TRBJ1-2; D unclear. The germline V gene has CDR1 LGHDT and CDR2 YNNKEL (reference sequence). Trimming stripped 0 bases from V and 6 bases from J, with 11 bases between. The CDR3 runs to 14 residues. CDR3 DNA: TGTGCCAGCAGCCAAGATCTCGTGGAACATGGCTACACCTTC. Its protein is CASSQDLVEHGYTF.

The rearrangement joins TRBV4-1 to TRBJ2-2, with 10 bases aligning to TRBD1. This CDR3 is 17 amino acids long. Per the germline V gene, CDR1 is MGHRA and CDR2 is YSYEKL. After removal of 0 bases from V and 3 bases from J, the junction contained 4 bases not matched to a gene. CDR3 sequence (DNA): TGCGCCAGCAGCCAAGATCGGGGGACAGGGGACACCGGGGAGCTGTTTTTT. Translated: CASSQDRGTGDTGELFF.

This clonotype was recorded a few times. This chain joins TRBV11-2 and TRBJ1-6, with D possibly matching TRBD1 (6 bases). The germline V gene encodes CDR1 SGHAT and CDR2 FQNNGV. The germline V and J ends were trimmed by 5 bases and 6 bases, with 11 bases remaining between them. This CDR3 has 14 amino acids. The DNA of the CDR3 is TGTGCCAGCAGCGTCACAGGGTCTAATTCACCCCTCCACTTT. Translation: CASSVTGSNSPLHF.

A few counts support this clonotype. V is TRBV7-9 and J is TRBJ1-2, with 8 nucleotides matching TRBD1. The CDR3 has 18 amino acids. With 2 bases clipped from V and 1 base from J, the junction kept 12 bases outside the gene matches. The V gene's germline CDR1 is SEHNR and CDR2 FQNEAQ (reference sequence). The CDR3 sequence is CASSLRSRTGRVNYGYTF. CDR3 in DNA: TGTGCCAGCAGCTTAAGATCCCGGACAGGGAGGGTTAACTATGGCTACACCTTC.

This clonotype was observed a handful of times. The chain is built from TRBV4-1 and TRBJ1-6; no clear D gene. The CDR3 length is 16 residues. V was shortened by 1 base and J by 0 bases, with 7 bases between the two germline ends. Germline assignment: CDR1 MGHRA and CDR2 YSYEKL. Written as DNA, the CDR3 is TGCGCCAGCAGCCAAGGGGGAGGCTCCTATAATTCACCCCTCCACTTT. This gives the protein CASSQGGGSYNSPLHF.

The V call is TRBV2, the J call TRBJ1-1, with D uncertain. Trimming stripped 1 base from V and 6 bases from J, with 15 bases between. Germline CDR1 is SNHLY and CDR2 is FYNNEI. The length of the CDR3 is 15 residues. CDR3 sequence: CASSEGTVLPAEAFF. The CDR3 bases are TGTGCCAGCAGTGAAGGCACAGTACTTCCGGCTGAAGCTTTCTTT.

This clonotype is large within its sample. The CDR3 DNA reads TGCGCCAGCAGCCAAGATGGGGGGGACGGAGAGACCCAGTACTTC. It encodes CASSQDGGDGETQYF. This chain links TRBV4-1 with TRBJ2-5, with 7 bases identical to TRBD2. The CDR3 runs 15 residues. The V gene end was trimmed by 0 bases and the J gene end by 4 bases; junction bases not matched to a gene: 5. CDR1 and CDR2 from the germline V gene are MGHRA and YSYEKL.

This clonotype has more than one count but fewer than ten. The junction departs from the called germline gene at one end, perhaps through a read error. The gene calls are TRBV4-3 and TRBJ1-3; D uncertain. The CDR3 covers 17 residues. Germline V gives CDR1 LGHNA, CDR2 YSLEER. The CDR3 loop is CASSQDFDSGSENTIYF. CDR3 nucleotide sequence: TGCGCCAGCAGCCAAGATTTCGACTCGGGGTCTGAAAACACCATATATTTT.

By proportion, this clonotype is large. The chain has TRBV5-5 and TRBJ1-6; D is unclear. The germline V and J ends were trimmed by 2 bases and 0 bases, with 9 bases remaining between them. The CDR3 runs to 16 residues. CDR1 is SGHKS, CDR2 YYEKEE, per germline (reference sequence). The CDR3 bases are TGTGCCAGCAGCTTCTTCGGGAACTCCTATAATTCACCCCTCCACTTT. It codes for CASSFFGNSYNSPLHF.

V and J are TRBV27 and TRBJ1-2, with D uncertain. Germline CDR1 is MNHEY and CDR2 is SMNVEV (reference sequence). V lost 8 bases and J lost 0, with 7 bases in between. The CDR3 has 12 residues. DNA for the CDR3: TGTGCCAGCGGTAACCCTAACTATGGCTACACCTTC. Translation: CASGNPNYGYTF.

This clonotype is large. This chain uses TRBV7-6 with TRBJ1-6, with TRBD1 matching over 10 bases. With 4 bases clipped from V and 11 bases from J, the junction kept 5 bases outside the gene matches. The CDR3 sequence is 14 residues long. The germline V gene encodes CDR1 SGHVS and CDR2 FNYEAQ. CDR3 sequence (DNA): TGTGCCAGCAGCTCTGACGGGACAGGGGCACCCCTCCACTTT. The encoded protein is CASSSDGTGAPLHF.

This clonotype was seen a single time. V gene TRBV7-9 combines with J gene TRBJ1-1; D is unclear. CDR1 and CDR2 (germline): SEHNR, FQNEAQ (reference sequence). Trimming took off 4 bases at V and 1 base at J, with 7 bases between the two ends. The CDR3 totals 13 residues. The CDR3 here is CASSSARNTEAFF. In DNA, the CDR3 is TGTGCCAGCAGCTCTGCGAGGAACACTGAAGCTTTCTTT.

The genes are TRBV11-2 and TRBJ1-4, with D maybe TRBD1 (5 bases). The CDR3 runs 16 residues. The germline V gene has CDR1 SGHAT and CDR2 FQNNGV. Trimming removed 5 bases at V and 6 bases at J, with 19 bases between. In DNA, the CDR3 is TGTGCCAGCAGCCCCCCCCAGGCTGGGGCTTATGAAAAACTGTTTTTT. Amino acids: CASSPPQAGAYEKLFF.

This clonotype occurred a few times. This chain joins TRBV12-3 or TRBV12-4 and TRBJ2-1; TRBD2 agrees at 8 bases. CDR3 size: 14 residues. The V and J ends lost 4 bases and 9 bases, in that order; junction bases with no gene match: 8. CDR3 nucleotides: TGTGCCAGCAGTTCGGGACTAGAACTCTTTGAGCAGTTCTTC. Its translation: CASSSGLELFEQFF.

This chain links TRBV4-2 with TRBJ2-6; D may match TRBD1 or TRBD2 (5 bases each). Germline V gene data show CDR1 as LGHNA and CDR2 as YNFKEQ. The CDR3 totals 20 residues. The V and J ends lost 0 bases and 1 base respectively, with 19 bases between them. The CDR3 nucleotides are TGTGCCAGCAGCCAAGATCCCCTCTCAGGGACCGATTCTGGGGCCAACGTCCTGACTTTC. Translating it yields CASSQDPLSGTDSGANVLTF.